The 14 T cell receptor beta chains presented below share a single source sample, sequenced in a study of cytomegalovirus exposure and HLA in healthy donors. It was with 60 Vbeta and 13 Jbeta primers that the PCR ran. Method: immunoSEQ multiplex PCR; TCRdb's copy keeps in-frame clones and lacks some. The sample records about 200,000 clones, around 79% being singletons. Sequencing input: PBMCs. The receptors come from a male donor in good health and CMV-seropositive.

The chain combines TRBV27 with TRBJ2-7; the match to TRBD2 covers 12 bases. This CDR3 has 15 residues. The V gene's germline CDR1 is MNHEY and CDR2 SMNVEV (reference sequence). V shed 6 bases, J shed 0 bases, and the junction held 3 bases outside the gene matches. CDR3 amino acids: CASSQGLAGSYEQYF. CDR3 DNA: TGTGCCAGCAGCCAGGGACTAGCGGGCTCCTACGAGCAGTACTTC.

V usage is TRBV7-2 and J usage is TRBJ2-1, with TRBD2 matching 10 bases. V shed 3 bases, J shed 9 bases, and the junction held 8 bases outside the gene matches. The germline V gene encodes CDR1 SGHTA and CDR2 FQGNSA. The CDR3 is 15 residues long. In nucleotides, the CDR3 is TGTGCCAGCAGCTTTGAGCGGGGGGGCCGGGGTGAGCAGTTCTTC. Amino acids: CASSFERGGRGEQFF.

CDR3 DNA sequence: TGTGCCAGCCTCGCACGGGGGGGCTACGAGCAGTACTTC. The encoded protein is CASLARGGYEQYF. The chain recombines TRBV6-5 with TRBJ2-7, with 8 bases fitting TRBD2. The CDR3 is 13 residues long. Germline-derived CDR1 and CDR2 are MNHEY and SVGAGI. V shed 8 bases, J shed 3 bases, and the junction held 6 bases outside the gene matches.

The rearrangement links TRBV19 to TRBJ1-5, with TRBD1 as a possible D gene (5 bases). The CDR3 runs 16 residues. CDR1 and CDR2 (germline): LNHDA, SQIVND (reference sequence). Trimming cost V 7 bases and J 9 bases, with 25 bases left between them. CDR3 protein: CASTPGRAGLGSPQHF. The CDR3 nucleotides read TGTGCCAGTACCCCAGGAAGAGCGGGGCTGGGTTCGCCCCAGCATTTT. The full variable domain, in which reference TRBV19 and TRBJ1-5 provide the parts outside the CDR3, is DGGITQSPKYLFRKEGQNVTLSCEQNLNHDAMYWYRQDPGQGLRLIYYSQIVNDFQKGDIAEGYSVSREKKESFPLTVTSAQKNPTAFYLCASTPGRAGLGSPQHFGDGTRLSIL.

The chain is built from TRBV7-2 and TRBJ2-7; D perhaps matches TRBD1 (5 bases). This CDR3 is built from 15 residues. The V end was cut by 4 bases, the J end by 2 bases, with 15 bases between. Germline lookup yields CDR1 SGHTA and CDR2 FQGNSA. CDR3 sequence reads: CASSSQGDTTYEQYF. In DNA, the CDR3 is TGTGCCAGCAGCTCTCAGGGCGACACCACCTACGAGCAGTACTTC. Using reference TRBV7-2 and TRBJ2-7 for the parts outside the CDR3, the full variable domain is GAGVSQSPSNKVTEKGKDVELRCDPISGHTALYWYRQSLGQGLEFLIYFQGNSAPDKSGLPSDRFSAERTGGSVSTLTIQRTQQEDSAVYLCASSSQGDTTYEQYFGPGTRLTVT.

The V call is TRBV28, the J call TRBJ1-1, with TRBD1 as a possible D gene (6 bases). Trimming took off 5 bases at V and 5 bases at J, with 15 bases between the two ends. Germline V gene lookup returns CDR1 MDHEN and CDR2 SYDVKM. The length of the CDR3 is 14 residues. The CDR3 here is CASSGGGGRTEAFF. The CDR3 region has the DNA TGTGCCAGCAGTGGGGGCGGGGGCAGGACTGAAGCTTTCTTT.

The gene calls are TRBV19 and TRBJ1-5; TRBD1 aligns across 9 bases. V gave up 10 bases and J gave up 9 bases; unmatched junction bases: 13. The CDR3 covers 14 residues. The germline gives CDR1 LNHDA, CDR2 SQIVND (reference sequence). CDR3 region: CATRTGTGLRPQHF. The CDR3 bases are TGTGCCACCCGAACCGGGACAGGGTTACGGCCCCAGCATTTT.

This chain uses TRBV6-1 with TRBJ1-1, with a possible D match to TRBD1 (5 bases). This CDR3 spans 12 amino acids. The V end lost 8 bases, the J end lost 3 bases, and 10 bases lay between the germline ends. Germline lookup yields CDR1 MNHNS and CDR2 SASEGT. CDR3 protein: CASGRVYTEAFF. CDR3 sequence (DNA): TGTGCCAGCGGCAGGGTTTACACTGAAGCTTTCTTT.

The J gene is TRBJ2-1, the V gene TRBV19; D unclear. V dropped 7 bases and J dropped 4 bases, with 14 bases sitting between them. The germline V gene encodes CDR1 LNHDA and CDR2 SQIVND (reference sequence). The CDR3 has 14 amino acids. This chain's CDR3 is CASISRLPYNEQFF. The DNA for the CDR3 is TGTGCCAGTATCTCCCGCCTACCGTACAATGAGCAGTTCTTC.

V and J are TRBV9 and TRBJ2-3, with TRBD2 matching 7 bases. The CDR3 is 16 residues long. The germline CDR1 and CDR2 sequences are SGDLS and YYNGEE. V was clipped by 0 bases and J by 3 bases; unmatched bases: 7. DNA for the CDR3: TGTGCCAGCAGCGTAGCGGCGGGAGTGAGGACAGATACGCAGTATTTT. It encodes CASSVAAGVRTDTQYF.

This clone was seen a few times. Other DNA sequences within the sample encode an identical CDR3. The V call is TRBV7-6, the J call TRBJ2-3, with D perhaps matching TRBD1 (6 bases). Trimming cost V 4 bases and J 4 bases, with 27 bases left between them. The CDR3 has 19 amino acids. Germline V CDR1 and CDR2: SGHVS, FNYEAQ. CDR3 bases: TGTGCCAGCAGCTCCCGCCCGGCTAGGGGACAACTAATCGCAGATACGCAGTATTTT. Residues: CASSSRPARGQLIADTQYF.

This chain links TRBV7-9 with TRBJ2-7; 9 bases are shared with TRBD1. The CDR3 loop spans 15 amino acids. Trimming cost V 5 bases and J 4 bases; bases outside gene matches: 9. Germline V CDR1 and CDR2: SEHNR, FQNEAQ (reference sequence). The CDR3 sequence is CASSRPDRGRYEQYF. CDR3 DNA sequence: TGTGCCAGCAGCCGTCCGGACAGGGGCAGGTACGAGCAGTACTTC.

V usage is TRBV28 and J usage is TRBJ1-4; TRBD1 aligns across 8 bases. V was pared by 8 bases and J by 7 bases, with 9 bases of the junction left unmatched. This CDR3 has 14 amino acids. In germline, CDR1 is MDHEN, CDR2 SYDVKM. CDR3 residues: CASSRGDRPEKLFF. CDR3 DNA sequence: TGTGCCAGCTCACGGGGGGACAGGCCTGAAAAACTGTTTTTT.

The chain is built from TRBV4-1 and TRBJ2-7, with D possibly TRBD2 on 5 matching bases. Germline loops: CDR1 MGHRA, CDR2 YSYEKL. The CDR3 loop spans 14 amino acids. V lost 0 bases and J lost 1, with 7 bases in between. In DNA form, the CDR3 reads TGCGCCAGCAGCCAAGATCGGGATTCCTACGAGCAGTACTTC. It translates to CASSQDRDSYEQYF.